This T cell receptor (beta chain) was found in a study of technical replicates of blood from several donors. Germline CDR1 GTSNPN, CDR2 SVGIG (reference sequence). Trimming took off 1 base at V and 1 base at J, with 13 bases between the two ends. The CDR3 spans 15 residues. Produced via immunoSEQ multiplex PCR; TCRdb's table is partial and in-frame only. The sample lists around 63,000 clones, roughly 98% seen once, with over 0.15% in the top ten. This clone was counted once. This chain joins TRBV30 and TRBJ1-1, with D possibly TRBD1 on 6 matching bases. The material sequenced was T cells isolated from PBMCs. The sequence was collected from a human donor in good health. The CDR3 protein is CAWSEGDRRNTEAFF. CDR3 bases: TGTGCCTGGAGTGAAGGAGACAGGAGGAACACTGAAGCTTTCTTT.